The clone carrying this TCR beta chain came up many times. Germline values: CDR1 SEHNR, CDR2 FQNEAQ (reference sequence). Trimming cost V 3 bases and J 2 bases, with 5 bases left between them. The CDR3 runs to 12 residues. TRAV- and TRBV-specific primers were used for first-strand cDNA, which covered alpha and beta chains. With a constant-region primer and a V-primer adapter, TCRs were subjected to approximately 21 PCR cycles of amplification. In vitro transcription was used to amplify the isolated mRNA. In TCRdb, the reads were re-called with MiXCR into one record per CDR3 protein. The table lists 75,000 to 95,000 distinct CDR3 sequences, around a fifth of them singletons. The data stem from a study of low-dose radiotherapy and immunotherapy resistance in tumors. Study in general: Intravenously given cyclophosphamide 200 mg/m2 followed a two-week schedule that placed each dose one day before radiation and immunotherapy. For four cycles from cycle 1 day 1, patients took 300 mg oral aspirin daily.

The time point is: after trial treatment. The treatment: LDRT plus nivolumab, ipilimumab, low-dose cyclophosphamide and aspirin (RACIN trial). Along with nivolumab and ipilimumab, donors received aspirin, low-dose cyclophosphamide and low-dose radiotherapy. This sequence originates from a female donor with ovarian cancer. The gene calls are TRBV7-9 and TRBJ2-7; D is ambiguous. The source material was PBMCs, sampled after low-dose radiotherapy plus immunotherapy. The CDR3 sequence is CASSFRAYEQYF. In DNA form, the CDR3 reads TGTGCCAGCAGCTTTCGAGCCTACGAGCAGTACTTC.